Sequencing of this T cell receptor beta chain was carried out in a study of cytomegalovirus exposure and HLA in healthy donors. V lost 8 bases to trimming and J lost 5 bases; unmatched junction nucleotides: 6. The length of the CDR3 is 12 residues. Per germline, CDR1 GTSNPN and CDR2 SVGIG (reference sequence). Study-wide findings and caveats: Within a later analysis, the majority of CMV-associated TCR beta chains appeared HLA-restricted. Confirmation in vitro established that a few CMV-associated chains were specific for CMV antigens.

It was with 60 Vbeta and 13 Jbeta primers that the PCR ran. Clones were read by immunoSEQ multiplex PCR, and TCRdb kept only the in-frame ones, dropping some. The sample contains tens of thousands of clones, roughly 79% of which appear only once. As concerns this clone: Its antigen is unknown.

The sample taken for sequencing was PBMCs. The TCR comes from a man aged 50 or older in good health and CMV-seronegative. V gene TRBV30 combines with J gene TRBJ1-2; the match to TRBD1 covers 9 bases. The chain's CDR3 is CAAGQGLYGYTF. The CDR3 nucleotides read TGTGCCGCGGGACAGGGTCTATATGGCTACACCTTC.